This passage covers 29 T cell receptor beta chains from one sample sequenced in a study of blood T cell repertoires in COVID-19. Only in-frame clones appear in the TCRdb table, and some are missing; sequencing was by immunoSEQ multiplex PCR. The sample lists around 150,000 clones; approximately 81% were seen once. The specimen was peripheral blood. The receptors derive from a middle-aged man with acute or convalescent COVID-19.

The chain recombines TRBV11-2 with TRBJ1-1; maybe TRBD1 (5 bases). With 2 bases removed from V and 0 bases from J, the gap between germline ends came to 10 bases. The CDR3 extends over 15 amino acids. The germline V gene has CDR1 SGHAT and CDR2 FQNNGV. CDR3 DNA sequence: TGTGCCAGCAGCTTATTATCAGGGCTGAACACTGAAGCTTTCTTT. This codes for CASSLLSGLNTEAFF.

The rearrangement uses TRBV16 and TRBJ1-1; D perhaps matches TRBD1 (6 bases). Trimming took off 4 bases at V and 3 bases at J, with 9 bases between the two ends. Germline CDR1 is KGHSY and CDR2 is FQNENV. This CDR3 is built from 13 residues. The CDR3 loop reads CASSPRTDTEAFF. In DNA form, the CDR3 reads TGTGCCAGCAGCCCTCGGACAGACACTGAAGCTTTCTTT.

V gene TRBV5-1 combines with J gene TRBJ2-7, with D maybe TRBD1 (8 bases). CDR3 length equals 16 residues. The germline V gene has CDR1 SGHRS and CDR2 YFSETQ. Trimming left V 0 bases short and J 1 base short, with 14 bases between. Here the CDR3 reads CASSLVGQGGSYEQYF. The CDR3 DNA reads TGCGCCAGCAGCTTGGTCGGACAGGGAGGGTCCTACGAGCAGTACTTC. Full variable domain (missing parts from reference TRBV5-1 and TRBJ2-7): KAGVTQTPRYLIKTRGQQVTLSCSPISGHRSVSWYQQTPGQGLQFLFEYFSETQRNKGNFPGRFSGRQFSNSRSEMNVSTLELGDSALYLCASSLVGQGGSYEQYFGPGTRLTVT.

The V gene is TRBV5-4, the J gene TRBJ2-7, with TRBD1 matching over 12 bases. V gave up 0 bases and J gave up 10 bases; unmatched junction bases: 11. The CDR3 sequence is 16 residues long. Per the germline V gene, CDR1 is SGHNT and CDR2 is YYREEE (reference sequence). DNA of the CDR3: TGTGCCAGCAGCTTGGAAGGGGACAGGGGGCGTAGAGGACAGTACTTC. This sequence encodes CASSLEGDRGRRGQYF.

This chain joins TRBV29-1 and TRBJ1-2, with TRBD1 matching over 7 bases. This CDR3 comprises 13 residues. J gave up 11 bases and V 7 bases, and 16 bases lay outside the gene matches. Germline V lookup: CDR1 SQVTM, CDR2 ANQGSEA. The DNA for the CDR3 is TGCAGCGCCGCGACAGACAGGGAAGTAGGGTACACCTTC. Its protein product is CSAATDREVGYTF.

The CDR3: CASSRTGGKYF. The CDR3 DNA sequence: TGTGCCAGCAGTCGGACAGGGGGCAAGTATTTT. The chain links TRBV28 to TRBJ2-3; 11 bases are a match to TRBD1. CDR3 length: 11 amino acids. In germline, CDR1 is MDHEN, CDR2 SYDVKM. V shed 5 bases, J shed 13 bases, and the junction held 2 bases outside the gene matches.

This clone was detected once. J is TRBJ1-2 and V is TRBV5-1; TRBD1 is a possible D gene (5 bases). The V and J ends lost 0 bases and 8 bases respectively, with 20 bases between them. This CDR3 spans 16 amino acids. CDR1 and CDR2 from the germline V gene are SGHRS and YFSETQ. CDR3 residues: CASSLDPGSGRGGYTF. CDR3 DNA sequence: TGCGCCAGCAGCTTGGATCCCGGGTCGGGGAGGGGAGGCTACACCTTC.

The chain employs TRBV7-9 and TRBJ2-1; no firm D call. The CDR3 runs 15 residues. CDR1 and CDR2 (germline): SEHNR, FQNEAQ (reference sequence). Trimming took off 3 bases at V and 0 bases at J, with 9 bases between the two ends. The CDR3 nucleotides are TGTGCCAGCAGCTTTAGTCCTTACTCCTACAATGAGCAGTTCTTC. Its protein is CASSFSPYSYNEQFF.

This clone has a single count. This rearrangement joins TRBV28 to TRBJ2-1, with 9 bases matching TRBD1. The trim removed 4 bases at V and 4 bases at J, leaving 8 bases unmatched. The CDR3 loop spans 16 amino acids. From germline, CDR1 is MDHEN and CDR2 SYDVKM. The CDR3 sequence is CASSSTGTGRYNEQFF. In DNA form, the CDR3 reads TGTGCCAGCAGTTCAACCGGGACAGGGAGATACAATGAGCAGTTCTTC.

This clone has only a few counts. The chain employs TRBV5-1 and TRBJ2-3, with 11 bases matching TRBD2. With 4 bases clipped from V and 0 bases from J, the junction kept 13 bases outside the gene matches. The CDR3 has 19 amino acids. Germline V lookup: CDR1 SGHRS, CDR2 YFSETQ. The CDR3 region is CASSLRLAGTRTSTDTQYF. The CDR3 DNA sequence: TGCGCCAGCAGCCTTCGACTAGCGGGGACCCGGACTAGCACAGATACGCAGTATTTT.

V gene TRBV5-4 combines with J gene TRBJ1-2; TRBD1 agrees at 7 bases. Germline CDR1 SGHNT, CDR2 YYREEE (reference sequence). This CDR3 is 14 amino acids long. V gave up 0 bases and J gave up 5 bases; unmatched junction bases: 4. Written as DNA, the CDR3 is TGTGCCAGCAGCTTGGAGGGGGCGCGGTATGGCTACACCTTC. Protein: CASSLEGARYGYTF.

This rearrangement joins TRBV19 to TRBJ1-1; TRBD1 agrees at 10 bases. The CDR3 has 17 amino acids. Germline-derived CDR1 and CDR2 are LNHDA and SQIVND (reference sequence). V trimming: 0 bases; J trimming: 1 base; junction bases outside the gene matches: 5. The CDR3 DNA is TGTGCCAGTAGTATAGAGGGGACAGGGGCCCCGAACACTGAAGCTTTCTTT. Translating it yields CASSIEGTGAPNTEAFF. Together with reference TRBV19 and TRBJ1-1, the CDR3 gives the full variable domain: DGGITQSPKYLFRKEGQNVTLSCEQNLNHDAMYWYRQDPGQGLRLIYYSQIVNDFQKGDIAEGYSVSREKKESFPLTVTSAQKNPTAFYLCASSIEGTGAPNTEAFFGQGTRLTVV.

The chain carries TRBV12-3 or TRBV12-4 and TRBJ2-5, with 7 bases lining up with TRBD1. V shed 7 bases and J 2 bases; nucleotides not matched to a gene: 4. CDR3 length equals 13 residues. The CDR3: CASKTGWQETQYF. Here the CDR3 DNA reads TGTGCCAGCAAGACAGGGTGGCAAGAGACCCAGTACTTC.

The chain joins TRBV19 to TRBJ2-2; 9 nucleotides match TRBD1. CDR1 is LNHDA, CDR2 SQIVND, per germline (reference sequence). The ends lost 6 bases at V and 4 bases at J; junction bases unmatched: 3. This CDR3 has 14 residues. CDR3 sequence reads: CASRTGGITGELFF. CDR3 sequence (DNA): TGTGCCAGTAGGACAGGGGGAATCACCGGGGAGCTGTTTTTT.

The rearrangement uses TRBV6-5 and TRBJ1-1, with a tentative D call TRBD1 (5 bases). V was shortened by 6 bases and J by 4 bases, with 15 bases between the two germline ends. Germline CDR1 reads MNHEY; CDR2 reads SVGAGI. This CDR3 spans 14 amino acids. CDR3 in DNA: TGTGCCAGCAGAACTATCCAGGGTTTCACTGAAGCTTTCTTT. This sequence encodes CASRTIQGFTEAFF.

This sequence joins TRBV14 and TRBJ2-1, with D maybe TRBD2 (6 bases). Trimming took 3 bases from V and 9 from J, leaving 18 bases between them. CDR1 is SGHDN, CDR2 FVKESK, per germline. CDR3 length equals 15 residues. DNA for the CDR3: TGTGCCAGCAGCCAGCGAGCGGGTGGGAGTGGTGAGCAGTTCTTC. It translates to CASSQRAGGSGEQFF.

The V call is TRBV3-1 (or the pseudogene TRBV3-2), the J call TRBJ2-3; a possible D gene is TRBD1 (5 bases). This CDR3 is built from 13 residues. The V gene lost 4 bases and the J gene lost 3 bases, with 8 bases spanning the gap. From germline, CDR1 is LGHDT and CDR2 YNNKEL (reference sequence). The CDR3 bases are TGTGCCAGCAGCCCCCCAGGGACAGATACGCAGTATTTT. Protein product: CASSPPGTDTQYF.

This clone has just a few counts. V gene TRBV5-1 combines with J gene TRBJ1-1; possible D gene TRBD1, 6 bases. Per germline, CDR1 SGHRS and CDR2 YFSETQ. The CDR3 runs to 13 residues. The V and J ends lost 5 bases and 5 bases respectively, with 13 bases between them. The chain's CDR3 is CASSPAGETEAFF. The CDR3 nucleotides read TGCGCCAGCAGTCCCGCAGGGGAAACTGAAGCTTTCTTT.

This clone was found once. The CDR3 spells CASSFYSFTYEQYF. The CDR3 DNA follows: TGTGCCAGCAGTTTTTACAGCTTCACCTACGAGCAGTACTTC. This sequence joins TRBV6-2 or TRBV6-3 and TRBJ2-7; D is uncertain. The V end lost 4 bases, the J end lost 2 bases, and 12 bases lay between the germline ends. Germline V CDR1 and CDR2: MNHEY, SVGEGT. The CDR3 extends over 14 amino acids.

CDR3 sequence (DNA): TGTGCCAGCAGCTTGGTGGGGACAGGGGTCGGAGATACGCAGTATTTT. It translates to CASSLVGTGVGDTQYF. The chain couples TRBV5-5 to TRBJ2-3, with 10 nucleotides matching TRBD1. CDR1 and CDR2 (germline): SGHKS, YYEKEE (reference sequence). This CDR3 is built from 16 residues. J gave up 5 bases and V 0 bases, and 6 bases lay outside the gene matches.

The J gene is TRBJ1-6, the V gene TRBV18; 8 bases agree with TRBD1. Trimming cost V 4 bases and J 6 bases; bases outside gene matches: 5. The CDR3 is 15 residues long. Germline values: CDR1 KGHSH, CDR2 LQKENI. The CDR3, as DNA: TGTGCCAGCTCACTCCAGGGGGCGATTAATTCACCCCTCCACTTT. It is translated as CASSLQGAINSPLHF.

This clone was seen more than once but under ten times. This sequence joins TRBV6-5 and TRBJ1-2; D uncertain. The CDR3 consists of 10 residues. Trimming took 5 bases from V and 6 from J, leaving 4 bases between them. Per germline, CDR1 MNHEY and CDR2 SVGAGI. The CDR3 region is CASSRDGYTF. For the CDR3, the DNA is TGTGCCAGCAGTCGCGATGGCTACACCTTC.

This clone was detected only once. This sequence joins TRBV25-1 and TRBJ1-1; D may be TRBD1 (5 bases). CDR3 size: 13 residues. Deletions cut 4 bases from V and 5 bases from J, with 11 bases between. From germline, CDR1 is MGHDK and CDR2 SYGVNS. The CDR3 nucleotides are TGTGCCAGCAGTGTTCAGGGTAGGACTGAAGCTTTCTTT. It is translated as CASSVQGRTEAFF.

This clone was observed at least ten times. The chain's CDR3 is CAWESGTGTEAFF. The CDR3, as DNA: TGTGCCTGGGAGAGCGGGACGGGCACTGAAGCTTTCTTT. The chain is built from TRBV30 and TRBJ1-1; possible D gene TRBD1, 5 bases. From germline, CDR1 is GTSNPN and CDR2 SVGIG (reference sequence). The V end lost 5 bases, the J end lost 4 bases, and 14 bases lay between the germline ends. This CDR3 has 13 amino acids.

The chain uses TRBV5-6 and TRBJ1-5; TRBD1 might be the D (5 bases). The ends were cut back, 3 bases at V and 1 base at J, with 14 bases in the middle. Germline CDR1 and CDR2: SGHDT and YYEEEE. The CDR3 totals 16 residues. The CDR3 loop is CASSSGGRGSNQPQHF. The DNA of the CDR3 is TGTGCCAGCAGCTCGGGCGGTAGGGGCAGCAATCAGCCCCAGCATTTT.

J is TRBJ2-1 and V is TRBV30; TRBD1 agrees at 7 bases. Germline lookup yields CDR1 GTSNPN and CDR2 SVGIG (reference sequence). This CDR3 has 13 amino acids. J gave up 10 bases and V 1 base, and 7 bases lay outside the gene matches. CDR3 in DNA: TGTGCCTGGAGTGCCGACGACAGGGCGGAGCAGTTCTTC. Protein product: CAWSADDRAEQFF.

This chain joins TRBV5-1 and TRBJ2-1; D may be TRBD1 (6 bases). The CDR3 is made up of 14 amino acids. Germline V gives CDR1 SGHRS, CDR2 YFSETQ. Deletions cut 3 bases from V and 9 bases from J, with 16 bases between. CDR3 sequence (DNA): TGCGCCAGCAGCTCGGACAGCGGCGTGGGTGAGCAGTTCTTC. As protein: CASSSDSGVGEQFF.

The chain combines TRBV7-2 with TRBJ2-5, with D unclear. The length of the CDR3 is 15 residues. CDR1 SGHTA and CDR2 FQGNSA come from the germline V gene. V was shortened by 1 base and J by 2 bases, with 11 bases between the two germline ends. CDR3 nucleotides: TGTGCCAGCAGCTTAGTCTTAGCTCGTCAAGAGACCCAGTACTTC. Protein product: CASSLVLARQETQYF.

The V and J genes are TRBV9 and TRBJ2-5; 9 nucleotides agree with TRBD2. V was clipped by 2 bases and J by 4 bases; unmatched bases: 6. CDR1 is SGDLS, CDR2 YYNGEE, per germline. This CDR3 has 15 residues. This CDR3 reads CASSVSGGPGETQYF. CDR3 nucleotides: TGTGCCAGCAGCGTTAGCGGGGGACCCGGAGAGACCCAGTACTTC.